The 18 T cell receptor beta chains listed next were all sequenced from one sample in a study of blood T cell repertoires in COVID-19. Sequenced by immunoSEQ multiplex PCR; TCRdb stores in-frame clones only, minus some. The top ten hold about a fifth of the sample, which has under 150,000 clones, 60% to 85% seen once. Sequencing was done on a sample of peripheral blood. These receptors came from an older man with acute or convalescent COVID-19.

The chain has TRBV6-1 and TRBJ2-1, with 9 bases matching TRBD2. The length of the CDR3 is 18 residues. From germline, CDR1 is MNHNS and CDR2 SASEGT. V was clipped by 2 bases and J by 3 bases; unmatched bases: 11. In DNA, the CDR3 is TGTGCCAGCAGTGAAACTTTCGGTAGCGGGGGCCTCTACAATGAGCAGTTCTTC. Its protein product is CASSETFGSGGLYNEQFF.

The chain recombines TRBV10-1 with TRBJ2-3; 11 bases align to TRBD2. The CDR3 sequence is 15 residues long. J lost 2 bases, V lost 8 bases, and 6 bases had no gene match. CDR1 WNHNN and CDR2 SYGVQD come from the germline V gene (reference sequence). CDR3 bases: TGCGCCAGCGGGGTAGCGGGGGGGCCCACAGATACGCAGTATTTT. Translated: CASGVAGGPTDTQYF.

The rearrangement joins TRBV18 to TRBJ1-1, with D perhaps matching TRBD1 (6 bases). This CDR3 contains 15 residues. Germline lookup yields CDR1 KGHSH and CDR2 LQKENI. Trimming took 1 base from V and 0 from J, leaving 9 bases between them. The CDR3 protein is CASSPRTGMNTEAFF. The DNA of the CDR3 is TGTGCCAGCTCACCACGCACAGGGATGAACACTGAAGCTTTCTTT.

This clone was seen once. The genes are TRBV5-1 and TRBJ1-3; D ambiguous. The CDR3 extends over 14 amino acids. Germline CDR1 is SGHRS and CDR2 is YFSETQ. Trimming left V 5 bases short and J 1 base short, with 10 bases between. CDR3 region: CASRGGQSGNTIYF. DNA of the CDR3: TGCGCCAGCAGGGGAGGCCAATCTGGAAACACCATATATTTT.

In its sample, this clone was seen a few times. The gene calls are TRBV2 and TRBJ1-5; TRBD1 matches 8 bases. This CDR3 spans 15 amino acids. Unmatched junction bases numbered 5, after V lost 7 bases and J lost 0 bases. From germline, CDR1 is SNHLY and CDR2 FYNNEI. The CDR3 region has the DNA TGTGCCAGCAACCGGGACAGGCTTAGCAATCAGCCCCAGCATTTT. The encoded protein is CASNRDRLSNQPQHF.

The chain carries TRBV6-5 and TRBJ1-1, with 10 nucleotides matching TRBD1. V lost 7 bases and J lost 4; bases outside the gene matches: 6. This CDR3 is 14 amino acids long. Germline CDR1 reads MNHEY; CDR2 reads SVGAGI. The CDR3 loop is CASIGGQGTTEAFF. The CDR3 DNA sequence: TGTGCCAGCATTGGGGGACAGGGGACCACTGAAGCTTTCTTT.

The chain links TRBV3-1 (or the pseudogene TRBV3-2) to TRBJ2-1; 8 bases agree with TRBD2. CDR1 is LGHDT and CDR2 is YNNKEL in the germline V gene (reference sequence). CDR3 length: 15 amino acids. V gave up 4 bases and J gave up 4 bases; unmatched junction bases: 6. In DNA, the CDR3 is TGTGCCAGCAGCCCCCGGGGGGGCGCTTACAATGAGCAGTTCTTC. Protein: CASSPRGGAYNEQFF.

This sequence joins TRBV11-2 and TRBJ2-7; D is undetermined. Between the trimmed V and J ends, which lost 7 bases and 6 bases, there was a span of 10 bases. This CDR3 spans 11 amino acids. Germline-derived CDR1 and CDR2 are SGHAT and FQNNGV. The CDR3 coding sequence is TGTGCCAGCACCTTGGGCACCGAGCAGTACTTC. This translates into CASTLGTEQYF.

The CDR3 loop is CASSLGLAGEGDTQYF. CDR3 coding DNA: TGTGCCAGCTCACTCGGACTAGCGGGGGAAGGGGATACGCAGTATTTT. This chain connects TRBV18 to TRBJ2-3, with TRBD2 matching over 13 bases. This CDR3 spans 16 amino acids. In germline, CDR1 is KGHSH, CDR2 LQKENI. V was pared by 4 bases and J by 6 bases, with 7 bases of the junction left unmatched.

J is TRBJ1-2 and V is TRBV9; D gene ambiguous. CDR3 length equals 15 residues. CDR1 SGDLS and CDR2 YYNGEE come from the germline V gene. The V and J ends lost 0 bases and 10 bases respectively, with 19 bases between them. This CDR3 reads CASSVGVTVVQNYTF. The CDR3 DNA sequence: TGTGCCAGCAGCGTAGGGGTGACCGTAGTACAGAACTACACCTTC.

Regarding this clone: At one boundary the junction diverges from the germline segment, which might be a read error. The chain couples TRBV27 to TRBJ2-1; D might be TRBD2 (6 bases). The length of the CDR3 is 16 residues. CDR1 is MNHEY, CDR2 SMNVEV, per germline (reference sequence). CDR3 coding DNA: TGTGCCAGCAGCCAAAGAGGGACTGGGTATTACAGTGAGCAGTTCTTC. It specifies CASSQRGTGYYSEQFF.

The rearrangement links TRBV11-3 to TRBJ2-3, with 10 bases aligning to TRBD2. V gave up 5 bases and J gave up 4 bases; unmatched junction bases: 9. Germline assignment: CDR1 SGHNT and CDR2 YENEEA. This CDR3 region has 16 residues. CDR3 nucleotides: TGTGCCAGCAGCCAAGGGGGACTAGCGCATTCAGATACGCAGTATTTT. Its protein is CASSQGGLAHSDTQYF.

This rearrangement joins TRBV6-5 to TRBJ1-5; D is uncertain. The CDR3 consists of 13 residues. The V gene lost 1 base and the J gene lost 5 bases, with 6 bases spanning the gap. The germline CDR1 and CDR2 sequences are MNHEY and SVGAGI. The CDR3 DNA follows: TGTGCCAGCAGTTACTTCGGGGATCAGCCCCAGCATTTT. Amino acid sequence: CASSYFGDQPQHF.

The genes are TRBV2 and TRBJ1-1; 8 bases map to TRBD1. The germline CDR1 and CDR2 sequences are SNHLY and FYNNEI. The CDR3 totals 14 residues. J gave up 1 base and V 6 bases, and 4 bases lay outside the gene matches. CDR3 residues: CASRAGGQNTEAFF. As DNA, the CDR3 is TGTGCCAGCAGGGCAGGGGGCCAGAACACTGAAGCTTTCTTT.

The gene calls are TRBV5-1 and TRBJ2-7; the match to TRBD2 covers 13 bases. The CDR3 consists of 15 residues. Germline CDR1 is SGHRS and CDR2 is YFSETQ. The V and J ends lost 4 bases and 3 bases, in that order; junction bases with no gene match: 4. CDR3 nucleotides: TGCGCCAGCAGCCCGAGACTAGCGGGGGGCTACGAGCAGTACTTC. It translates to CASSPRLAGGYEQYF.

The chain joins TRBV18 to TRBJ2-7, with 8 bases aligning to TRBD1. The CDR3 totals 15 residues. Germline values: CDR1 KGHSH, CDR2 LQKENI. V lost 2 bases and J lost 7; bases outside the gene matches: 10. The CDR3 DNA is TGTGCCAGCTCACCAGACCGGACAGGGAAGATAGAGCAGTACTTC. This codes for CASSPDRTGKIEQYF.

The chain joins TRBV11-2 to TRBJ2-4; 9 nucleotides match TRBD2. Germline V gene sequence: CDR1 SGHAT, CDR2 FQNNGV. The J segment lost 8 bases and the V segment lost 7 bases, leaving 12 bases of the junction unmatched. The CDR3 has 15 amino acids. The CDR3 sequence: CASTDPGGGVYIQYF. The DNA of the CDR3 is TGTGCCAGCACCGATCCGGGCGGGGGGGTGTACATTCAGTACTTC.

The CDR3 DNA reads as TGTGCCAGCATTCAACAGGGGATCGTACCCTACGAGCAGTACTTC. This sequence encodes CASIQQGIVPYEQYF. This chain links TRBV6-5 with TRBJ2-7, with 7 bases aligning to TRBD1. The germline V gene has CDR1 MNHEY and CDR2 SVGAGI. This CDR3 is 15 amino acids long. Germline trimming cut 7 bases from V and 2 bases from J; bases unmatched to any gene: 11.